These 13 T cell receptor beta chains were sequenced from one sample in a study of OX40 agonist ivuxolimab in advanced cancers. Clones were read by immunoSEQ multiplex PCR, and TCRdb kept only the in-frame ones, dropping some. The sample has around 140,000 clones, just over 90% seen once. Sequencing was performed on CD4+ or CD8+ T cells sorted from blood, taken in a trial of the OX40 agonist ivuxolimab. The receptor source for this set is an adult with an advanced solid tumor such as melanoma, head and neck, liver or kidney cancer.

This chain links TRBV27 with TRBJ1-5; the D is unclear. Germline lookup yields CDR1 MNHEY and CDR2 SMNVEV (reference sequence). This CDR3 contains 14 residues. V was trimmed by 4 bases and J by 6 bases, leaving 13 bases between them. CDR3 in amino acids: CASSSLFTRQPQHF. The CDR3 nucleotides read TGTGCCAGCAGTTCCCTGTTTACCCGTCAGCCCCAGCATTTT.

In this sample, this clone turned up a few times. The chain links TRBV5-5 to TRBJ1-2; TRBD1 is a possible D gene (6 bases). The V gene lost 0 bases and the J gene lost 5 bases, with 14 bases spanning the gap. The CDR3 sequence is 15 residues long. Germline CDR1 and CDR2: SGHKS and YYEKEE (reference sequence). CDR3 nucleotide sequence: TGTGCCAGCAGCTTGGACCCGGGGGGGGCGTATGGCTACACCTTC. It yields the protein CASSLDPGGAYGYTF. The entire variable domain, with the rest obtained from reference TRBV5-5 and TRBJ1-2, is as follows: DAGVTQSPTHLIKTRGQQVTLRCSPISGHKSVSWYQQVLGQGPQFIFQYYEKEERGRGNFPDRFSARQFPNYSSELNVNALLLGDSALYLCASSLDPGGAYGYTFGSGTRLTVV.

This chain links TRBV5-1 with TRBJ1-3, with D maybe TRBD1 (5 bases). Trimming shortened V by 1 base and J by 0 bases, and 11 bases separated the two germline ends. CDR3 size: 16 residues. CDR1 SGHRS and CDR2 YFSETQ come from the germline V gene. CDR3 residues: CASSLYLGRSGNTIYF. The CDR3 DNA reads as TGCGCCAGCAGCTTGTATCTGGGGCGCTCTGGAAACACCATATATTTT. The full variable domain, in which reference TRBV5-1 and TRBJ1-3 provide the parts outside the CDR3, is KAGVTQTPRYLIKTRGQQVTLSCSPISGHRSVSWYQQTPGQGLQFLFEYFSETQRNKGNFPGRFSGRQFSNSRSEMNVSTLELGDSALYLCASSLYLGRSGNTIYFGEGSWLTVV.

V and J are TRBV4-3 and TRBJ1-1, with unresolved D. The V end lost 1 base, the J end lost 3 bases, and 12 bases lay between the germline ends. Germline V CDR1 and CDR2: LGHNA, YSLEER. The CDR3 is 15 amino acids. DNA of the CDR3: TGCGCCAGCAGCCAAGGACGGGATCGGGACACTGAAGCTTTCTTT. Encoded protein: CASSQGRDRDTEAFF.

This clone was recorded once. The chain has TRBV6-5 and TRBJ2-7; D is ambiguous. The V gene's germline CDR1 is MNHEY and CDR2 SVGAGI. V shed 2 bases and J shed 0 bases, with 8 bases lying between them. The CDR3 runs to 14 residues. Written as DNA, the CDR3 is TGTGCCAGCAGTTACACCCAGAGCTCCTACGAGCAGTACTTC. It codes for CASSYTQSSYEQYF.

This chain connects TRBV5-4 to TRBJ1-4; D is possibly TRBD1 (6 bases). V lost 2 bases and J 0 bases, leaving 14 bases between the germline ends. The CDR3 contains 17 residues. Germline V lookup: CDR1 SGHNT, CDR2 YYREEE (reference sequence). CDR3 in DNA: TGTGCCAGCAGCTTACAGGGCCCCCTTTCAACTAATGAAAAACTGTTTTTT. Protein sequence: CASSLQGPLSTNEKLFF. The full variable domain, its missing parts supplied by reference TRBV5-4 and TRBJ1-4, is ETGVTQSPTHLIKTRGQQVTLRCSSQSGHNTVSWYQQALGQGPQFIFQYYREEENGRGNFPPRFSGLQFPNYSSELNVNALELDDSALYLCASSLQGPLSTNEKLFFGSGTQLSVL.

This chain links TRBV7-2 with TRBJ2-1; 7 bases match TRBD2. Germline-derived CDR1 and CDR2 are SGHTA and FQGNSA. The CDR3 is made up of 14 amino acids. V lost 0 bases to trimming and J lost 6 bases; unmatched junction nucleotides: 2. The DNA for the CDR3 is TGTGCCAGCAGCTTAGCGCGGGAGCGCAATGAGCAGTTCTTC. Amino acid sequence: CASSLARERNEQFF.

V is TRBV5-1 and J is TRBJ2-1, with D perhaps assigned TRBD1 or TRBD2 (5 bases each). The CDR3 covers 15 residues. Deletions cut 2 bases from V and 5 bases from J, with 14 bases between. CDR1 SGHRS and CDR2 YFSETQ come from the germline V gene. The DNA of the CDR3 is TGCGCCAGCAGCTTCCGGGGCCACGGAGACAATGAGCAGTTCTTC. As protein: CASSFRGHGDNEQFF.

This rearrangement joins TRBV15 to TRBJ1-2; D may be TRBD1 (6 bases). V was shortened by 0 bases and J by 2 bases, with 16 bases between the two germline ends. Germline CDR1 LNHNV, CDR2 YYDKDF (reference sequence). CDR3 length equals 17 residues. DNA for the CDR3: TGTGCCACCAGCAGAGACAGGGGAGGGATTAAAAACTATGGCTACACCTTC. The encoded protein is CATSRDRGGIKNYGYTF.

This chain joins TRBV4-1 and TRBJ1-3; 8 positions match TRBD1. The CDR3 spans 20 residues. Germline V lookup: CDR1 MGHRA, CDR2 YSYEKL. Trimming at V came to 4 bases and at J to 3 bases, leaving 20 bases not matched to a gene. The CDR3 sequence is CASSLPLGTGSSWDGNTIYF. CDR3 DNA sequence: TGCGCCAGCAGCCTCCCACTGGGGACAGGTTCCTCCTGGGATGGAAACACCATATATTTT.

CDR3 in DNA: TGTGCCAGCAGCCTCCGACAGGGGTCGAATACTGAAGCTTTCTTT. Its translation is CASSLRQGSNTEAFF. The V and J genes are TRBV9 and TRBJ1-1; TRBD1 agrees at 8 bases. Germline lookup yields CDR1 SGDLS and CDR2 YYNGEE. The CDR3 has 15 residues. Trimming removed 4 bases from V and 5 bases from J; junction bases left unmatched: 10.

The chain recombines TRBV5-4 with TRBJ2-3, with TRBD1 as a possible D gene (6 bases). Germline V gene sequence: CDR1 SGHNT, CDR2 YYREEE (reference sequence). Between the trimmed V and J ends, which lost 4 bases and 1 base, there was a span of 10 bases. This CDR3 has 14 amino acids. The CDR3, as DNA: TGTGCCAGCAGCCCCCGGACAGGCACAGATACGCAGTATTTT. It translates to CASSPRTGTDTQYF.

The V call is TRBV9, the J call TRBJ2-3; tentative D call: TRBD2 (6 bases). Germline V gene lookup returns CDR1 SGDLS and CDR2 YYNGEE. The V end was cut by 2 bases, the J end by 6 bases, with 13 bases between. This CDR3 has 14 amino acids. CDR3: CASSVGRREDTQYF. The DNA for the CDR3 is TGTGCCAGCAGCGTTGGGAGGCGAGAGGATACGCAGTATTTT.